Each of the 19 T cell receptor beta chains below was sequenced from the same sample in a study of shared clonotypes between healthy human individuals. Here immunoSEQ multiplex PCR was the method, and the copy in TCRdb shows in-frame clones only, minus some. The data show roughly 490,000 clones, around 78% seen once. Sequencing was carried out using PBMCs. The receptor source for this set is a woman between 40 and 55 years old in good health. Some clones in this sample may be carry-over from other donors' samples.

This chain links TRBV4-2 with TRBJ1-6, with TRBD1 as a possible D gene (5 bases). Germline lookup yields CDR1 LGHNA and CDR2 YNFKEQ. The ends were cut back, 3 bases at V and 5 bases at J, with 11 bases in the middle. The CDR3 is made up of 15 amino acids. For the CDR3, the DNA is TGTGCCAGCAGCCATGGACCGGGGGATAATTCACCCCTCCACTTT. Encoded protein: CASSHGPGDNSPLHF.

The chain carries TRBV5-1 and TRBJ2-1; possibly TRBD1 or TRBD2 for D (5 bases each). V lost 10 bases and J lost 2, with 25 bases in between. The CDR3 sequence is 17 residues long. Germline V gene sequence: CDR1 SGHRS, CDR2 YFSETQ. The CDR3 reads CASSTLWGIEPYNEQFF. The CDR3 DNA is TGCGCCTCCTCTACTCTATGGGGGATTGAACCCTACAATGAGCAGTTCTTC. Full variable domain (rest looked up from reference TRBV5-1 and TRBJ2-1): KAGVTQTPRYLIKTRGQQVTLSCSPISGHRSVSWYQQTPGQGLQFLFEYFSETQRNKGNFPGRFSGRQFSNSRSEMNVSTLELGDSALYLCASSTLWGIEPYNEQFFGPGTRLTVL.

In the case of this clone: A much bigger clone sits one base away, suggesting this may be a read error. Other nucleotide sequences in the sample specify the same CDR3. Here the CDR3 DNA reads TGTGCCTGGAGTGACGGACAGGGGACAGGTGGGAACACCATATATTTT. Protein: CAWSDGQGTGGNTIYF. The rearrangement joins TRBV30 to TRBJ1-3; 9 nucleotides align to TRBD1. V gave up 1 base and J gave up 7 bases; unmatched junction bases: 11. Per the germline V gene, CDR1 is GTSNPN and CDR2 is SVGIG (reference sequence). The CDR3 has 16 amino acids. The full variable domain, with the rest looked up from reference TRBV30 and TRBJ1-3, is SQTIHQWPATLVQPVGSPLSLECTVEGTSNPNLYWYRQAAGRGLQLLFYSVGIGQISSEVPQNLSASRPQDRQFILSSKKLLLSDSGFYLCAWSDGQGTGGNTIYFGEGSWLTVV.

The V gene is TRBV25-1, the J gene TRBJ1-6; D not resolved. V was shortened by 2 bases and J by 5 bases, with 4 bases between the two germline ends. The germline CDR1 and CDR2 sequences are MGHDK and SYGVNS. The length of the CDR3 is 13 residues. The CDR3 sequence: CASSEGHNSPLHF. Here the CDR3 DNA reads TGTGCCAGCAGTGAAGGGCATAATTCACCCCTCCACTTT.

The chain has TRBV7-8 and TRBJ2-7; 8 bases are a match to TRBD1. The CDR3 runs to 14 residues. Trimming cost V 5 bases and J 0 bases; bases outside gene matches: 3. CDR1 is SGHVS, CDR2 FQNEAQ, per germline. The CDR3 region is CASSPDRGSYEQYF. Here the CDR3 DNA reads TGTGCCAGCAGCCCTGACAGGGGCTCCTACGAGCAGTACTTC.

The chain joins TRBV15 to TRBJ2-3; 9 bases agree with TRBD1. V shed 0 bases and J 1 base; nucleotides not matched to a gene: 2. This CDR3 contains 16 residues. CDR1 LNHNV and CDR2 YYDKDF come from the germline V gene (reference sequence). The CDR3 spells CATSRERTGGTDTQYF. Written as DNA, the CDR3 is TGTGCCACCAGCAGAGAACGGACAGGGGGCACAGATACGCAGTATTTT.

V usage is TRBV10-2 and J usage is TRBJ1-2; 11 positions agree with TRBD1. Trimming at V came to 6 bases and at J to 4 bases, leaving 7 bases not matched to a gene. The CDR3 extends over 15 amino acids. Germline values: CDR1 WSHSY, CDR2 SAAADI. CDR3 sequence (DNA): TGCGCCAGCAGCAGCGGGACAGGGGGTCGCTATGGCTACACCTTC. Amino acids: CASSSGTGGRYGYTF.

On this clone itself: Other DNA sequences in this specimen translate into the identical CDR3. The V gene is TRBV20-1, the J gene TRBJ2-7; D perhaps matches TRBD2 (5 bases). Deletions cut 7 bases from V and 1 base from J, with 8 bases between. The CDR3 is 11 amino acids. The germline CDR1 and CDR2 sequences are DFQATT and SNEGSKA (reference sequence). CDR3 nucleotides: TGCAGTGTTCGGGGATCCTACGAGCAGTACTTC. As protein: CSVRGSYEQYF.

This clone was observed a handful of times. The chain joins TRBV30 to TRBJ1-1; D gene ambiguous. This CDR3 comprises 9 residues. Trimming left V 1 base short and J 8 bases short, with 2 bases between. CDR1 and CDR2 (germline): GTSNPN, SVGIG (reference sequence). The chain's CDR3 is CAWSAEAFF. In DNA form, the CDR3 reads TGTGCCTGGAGTGCCGAAGCTTTCTTT.

This chain joins TRBV4-1 and TRBJ1-2; D is ambiguous. Looked up from germline, CDR1 is MGHRA and CDR2 is YSYEKL. With 1 base removed from V and 6 bases from J, the gap between germline ends came to 9 bases. There are 13 residues in the CDR3. The CDR3 loop is CASSQVFPHGYTF. The CDR3 DNA reads as TGCGCCAGCAGCCAAGTCTTTCCCCATGGCTACACCTTC.

This clone was seen a handful of times. The DNA of the CDR3 is TGTGCCAGCAGTGTAGGACAGATGAACACTGAAGCTTTCTTT. Translating it yields CASSVGQMNTEAFF. This chain connects TRBV6-1 to TRBJ1-1, with a tentative D call TRBD1 (6 bases). This CDR3 is built from 14 residues. V dropped 4 bases and J dropped 0 bases, with 9 bases sitting between them. Germline loops: CDR1 MNHNS, CDR2 SASEGT.

This chain uses TRBV7-8 with TRBJ2-3, with 8 bases aligning to TRBD2. Germline loops: CDR1 SGHVS, CDR2 FQNEAQ. V trimming: 4 bases; J trimming: 4 bases; junction bases outside the gene matches: 16. The CDR3 sequence is 18 residues long. The CDR3 loop is CASSSLAGRGVGADTQYF. The DNA of the CDR3 is TGTGCCAGCAGCTCCTTAGCGGGACGGGGCGTAGGCGCAGATACGCAGTATTTT.

Of note for this clone: Germline is not matched at one junction end, which may reflect a read error. This sample includes further DNA sequences coding for the same CDR3. The CDR3 here is CSVGGGGETQYF. DNA of the CDR3: TGCAGCGTTGGAGGGGGAGGAGAGACCCAATACTTC. The chain has TRBV29-1 and TRBJ2-5; the D call may be TRBD1 or TRBD2 (6 bases each). CDR3 length: 12 amino acids. In germline, CDR1 is SQVTM, CDR2 ANQGSEA.

The rearrangement links TRBV14 to TRBJ2-1; TRBD2 aligns across 12 bases. V lost 1 base and J lost 3; bases outside the gene matches: 10. Germline V lookup: CDR1 SGHDN, CDR2 FVKESK. This CDR3 has 19 residues. CDR3 coding DNA: TGTGCCAGCAGCCAAGGACTAGCGGGAGCCCTCTCGGGCTACAATGAGCAGTTCTTC. It codes for CASSQGLAGALSGYNEQFF.

A single count supports this clone. V and J are TRBV19 and TRBJ2-6; 12 bases fit TRBD2. J was trimmed by 4 bases and V by 5 bases; bases with no gene match: 9. This CDR3 spans 18 amino acids. Germline V gene sequence: CDR1 LNHDA, CDR2 SQIVND (reference sequence). The chain's CDR3 is CASSPRLAGASGANVLTF. DNA for the CDR3: TGTGCCAGTAGTCCCAGACTAGCGGGAGCGTCAGGGGCCAACGTCCTGACTTTC. Supplemented by reference TRBV19 and TRBJ2-6, the full variable domain reads DGGITQSPKYLFRKEGQNVTLSCEQNLNHDAMYWYRQDPGQGLRLIYYSQIVNDFQKGDIAEGYSVSREKKESFPLTVTSAQKNPTAFYLCASSPRLAGASGANVLTFGAGSRLTVL.

The genes are TRBV11-2 and TRBJ1-1; D not resolved. The CDR3 has 15 amino acids. Trimming shortened V by 5 bases and J by 0 bases, and 13 bases separated the two germline ends. The germline V gene has CDR1 SGHAT and CDR2 FQNNGV. CDR3 sequence: CASSPLWEMNTEAFF. The CDR3 DNA sequence: TGTGCCAGCAGCCCCCTGTGGGAAATGAACACTGAAGCTTTCTTT.

This clone has just one count. The chain combines TRBV19 with TRBJ1-5, with a possible D match to TRBD1 (5 bases). V lost 7 bases and J lost 0, with 10 bases in between. Germline assignment: CDR1 LNHDA and CDR2 SQIVND (reference sequence). This CDR3 is 14 amino acids long. CDR3 amino acids: CASTYRSSNQPQHF. CDR3 nucleotides: TGTGCCAGTACTTACAGGAGTAGCAATCAGCCCCAGCATTTT.

V gene TRBV15 combines with J gene TRBJ2-1; TRBD2 matches at 14 bases. The ends lost 5 bases at V and 8 bases at J; junction bases unmatched: 5. This CDR3 is built from 15 residues. Germline V gene sequence: CDR1 LNHNV, CDR2 YYDKDF (reference sequence). CDR3: CATSSGTSGSYEQFF. Here the CDR3 DNA reads TGTGCCACCAGCTCCGGGACTAGCGGGAGTTATGAGCAGTTCTTC.

The J gene is TRBJ2-1, the V gene TRBV4-2; D perhaps matches TRBD1 (5 bases). This CDR3 has 15 amino acids. Germline V gene lookup returns CDR1 LGHNA and CDR2 YNFKEQ. V lost 5 bases and J lost 2, with 13 bases in between. CDR3: CASSLGATPYNEQFF. The CDR3 DNA reads TGTGCCAGCAGCTTAGGGGCGACTCCCTACAATGAGCAGTTCTTC.